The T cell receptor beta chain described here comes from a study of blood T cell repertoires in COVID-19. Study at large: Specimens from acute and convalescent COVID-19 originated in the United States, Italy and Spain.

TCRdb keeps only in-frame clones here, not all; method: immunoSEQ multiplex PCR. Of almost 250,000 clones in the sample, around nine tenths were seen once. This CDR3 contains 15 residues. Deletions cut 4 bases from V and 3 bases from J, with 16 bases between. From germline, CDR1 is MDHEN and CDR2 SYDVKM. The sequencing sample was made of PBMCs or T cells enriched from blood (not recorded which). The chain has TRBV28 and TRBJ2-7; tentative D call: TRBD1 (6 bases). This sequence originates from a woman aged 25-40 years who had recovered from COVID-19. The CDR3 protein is CASSSPVQGIYEQYF. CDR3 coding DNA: TGTGCCAGCAGTTCGCCGGTACAGGGTATCTACGAGCAGTACTTC.